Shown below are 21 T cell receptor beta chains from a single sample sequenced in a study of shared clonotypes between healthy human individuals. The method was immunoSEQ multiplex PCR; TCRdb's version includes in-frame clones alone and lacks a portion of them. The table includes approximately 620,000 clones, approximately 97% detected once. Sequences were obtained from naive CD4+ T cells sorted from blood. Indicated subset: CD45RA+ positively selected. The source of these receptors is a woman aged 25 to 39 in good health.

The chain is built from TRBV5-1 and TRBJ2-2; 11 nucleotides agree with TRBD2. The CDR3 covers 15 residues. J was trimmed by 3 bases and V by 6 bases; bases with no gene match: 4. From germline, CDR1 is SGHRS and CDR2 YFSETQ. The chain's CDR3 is CASTSGRSDTGELFF. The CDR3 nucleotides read TGCGCCAGCACTAGCGGGAGGTCGGACACCGGGGAGCTGTTTTTT.

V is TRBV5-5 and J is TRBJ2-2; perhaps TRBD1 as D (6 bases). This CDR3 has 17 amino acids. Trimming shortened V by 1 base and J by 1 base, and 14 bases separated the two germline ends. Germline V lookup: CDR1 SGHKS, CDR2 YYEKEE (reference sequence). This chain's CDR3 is CASSLYFGGENTGELFF. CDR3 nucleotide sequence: TGTGCCAGCAGCTTGTATTTTGGGGGCGAGAACACCGGGGAGCTGTTTTTT.

The CDR3 spells CASSFTGTVNYGYTF. The CDR3 DNA reads as TGTGCCAGCAGCTTCACCGGGACAGTGAACTATGGCTACACCTTC. The rearrangement links TRBV7-2 to TRBJ1-2, with TRBD1 identical over 7 bases. The length of the CDR3 is 15 residues. Germline CDR1 and CDR2: SGHTA and FQGNSA. J gave up 2 bases and V 3 bases, and 6 bases lay outside the gene matches.

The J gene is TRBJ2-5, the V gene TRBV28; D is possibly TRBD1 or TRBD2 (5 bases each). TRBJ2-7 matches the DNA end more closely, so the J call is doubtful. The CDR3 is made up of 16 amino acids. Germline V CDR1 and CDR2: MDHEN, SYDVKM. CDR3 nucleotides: TGTGCCAGCAGACGCTTCTCCGGGGCTCAAATCAACGAGCAGTACTTC. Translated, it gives CASRRFSGAQINEQYF.

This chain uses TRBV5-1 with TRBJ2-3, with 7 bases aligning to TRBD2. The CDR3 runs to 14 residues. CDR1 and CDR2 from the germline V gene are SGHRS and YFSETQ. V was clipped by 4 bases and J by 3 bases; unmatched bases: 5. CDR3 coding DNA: TGCGCCAGCAGCGCTACTAGCGAGACAGATACGCAGTATTTT. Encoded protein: CASSATSETDTQYF.

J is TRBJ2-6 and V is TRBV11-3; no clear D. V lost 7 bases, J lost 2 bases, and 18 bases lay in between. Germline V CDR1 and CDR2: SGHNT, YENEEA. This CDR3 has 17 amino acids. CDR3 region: CASNLVGSGTGANVLTF. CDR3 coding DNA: TGTGCCAGCAACCTGGTGGGCTCTGGGACTGGGGCCAACGTCCTGACTTTC.

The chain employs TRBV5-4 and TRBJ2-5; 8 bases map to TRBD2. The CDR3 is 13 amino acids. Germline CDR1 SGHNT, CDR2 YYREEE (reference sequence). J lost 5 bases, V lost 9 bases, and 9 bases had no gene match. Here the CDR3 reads CATQRERGETQYF. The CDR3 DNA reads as TGTGCCACGCAGCGGGAGAGAGGGGAGACCCAGTACTTC.

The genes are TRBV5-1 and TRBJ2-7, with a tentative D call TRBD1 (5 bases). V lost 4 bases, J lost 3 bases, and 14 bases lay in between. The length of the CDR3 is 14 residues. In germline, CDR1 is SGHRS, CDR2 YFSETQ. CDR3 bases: TGCGCCAGCAGCGGGGCCGGCCTCCTCTACGAGCAGTACTTC. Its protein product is CASSGAGLLYEQYF.

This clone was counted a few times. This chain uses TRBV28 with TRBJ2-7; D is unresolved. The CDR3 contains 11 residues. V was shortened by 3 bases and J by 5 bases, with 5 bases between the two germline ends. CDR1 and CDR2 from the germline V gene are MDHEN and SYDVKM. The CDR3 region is CASSFRHEQYF. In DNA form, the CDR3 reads TGTGCCAGCAGTTTCCGACACGAGCAGTACTTC.

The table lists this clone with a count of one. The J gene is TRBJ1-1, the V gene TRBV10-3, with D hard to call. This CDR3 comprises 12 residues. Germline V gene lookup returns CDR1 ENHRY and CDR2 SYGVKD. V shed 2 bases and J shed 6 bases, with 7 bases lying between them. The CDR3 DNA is TGTGCCATCAGTGAGCGTGAGGCTGAAGCTTTCTTT. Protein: CAISEREAEAFF.

The CDR3 loop is CSARGTHTQYF. CDR3 sequence (DNA): TGCAGTGCTAGAGGGACCCATACGCAGTATTTT. The chain carries TRBV20-1 and TRBJ2-3; D unresolved. Germline-derived CDR1 and CDR2 are DFQATT and SNEGSKA (reference sequence). V was trimmed by 1 base and J by 7 bases, leaving 6 bases between them. The CDR3 sequence is 11 residues long.

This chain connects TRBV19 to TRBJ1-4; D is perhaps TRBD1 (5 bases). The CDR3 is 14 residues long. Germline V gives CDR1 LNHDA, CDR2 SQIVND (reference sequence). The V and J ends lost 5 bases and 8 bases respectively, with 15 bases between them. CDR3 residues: CASSHQGGVEKLFF. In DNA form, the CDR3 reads TGTGCCAGTAGTCACCAGGGAGGAGTGGAAAAACTGTTTTTT. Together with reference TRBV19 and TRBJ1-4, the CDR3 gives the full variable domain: DGGITQSPKYLFRKEGQNVTLSCEQNLNHDAMYWYRQDPGQGLRLIYYSQIVNDFQKGDIAEGYSVSREKKESFPLTVTSAQKNPTAFYLCASSHQGGVEKLFFGSGTQLSVL.

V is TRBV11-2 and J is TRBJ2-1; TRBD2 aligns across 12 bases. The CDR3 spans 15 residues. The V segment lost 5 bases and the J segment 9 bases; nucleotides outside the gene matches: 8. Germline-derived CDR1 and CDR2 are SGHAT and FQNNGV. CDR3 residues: CASSKTSGGRGEQFF. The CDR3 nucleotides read TGTGCCAGCAGCAAGACTAGCGGGGGAAGAGGTGAGCAGTTCTTC.

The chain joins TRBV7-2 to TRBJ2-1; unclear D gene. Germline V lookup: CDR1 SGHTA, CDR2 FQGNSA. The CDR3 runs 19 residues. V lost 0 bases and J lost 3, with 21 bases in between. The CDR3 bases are TGTGCCAGCAGCTTAGCGACTTTTAGGGTAGGTATGATCTACAATGAGCAGTTCTTC. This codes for CASSLATFRVGMIYNEQFF. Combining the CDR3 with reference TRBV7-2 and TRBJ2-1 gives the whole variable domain GAGVSQSPSNKVTEKGKDVELRCDPISGHTALYWYRQSLGQGLEFLIYFQGNSAPDKSGLPSDRFSAERTGGSVSTLTIQRTQQEDSAVYLCASSLATFRVGMIYNEQFFGPGTRLTVL.

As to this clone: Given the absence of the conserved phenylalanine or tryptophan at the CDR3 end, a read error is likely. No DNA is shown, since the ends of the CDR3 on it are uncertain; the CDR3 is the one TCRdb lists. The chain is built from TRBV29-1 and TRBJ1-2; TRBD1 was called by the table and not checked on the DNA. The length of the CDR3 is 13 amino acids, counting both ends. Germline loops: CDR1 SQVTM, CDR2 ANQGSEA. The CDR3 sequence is CSVWKAGTGRLFL.

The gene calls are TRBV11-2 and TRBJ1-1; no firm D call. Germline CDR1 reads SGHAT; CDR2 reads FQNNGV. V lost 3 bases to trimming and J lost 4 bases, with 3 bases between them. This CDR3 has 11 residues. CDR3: CASSFATEAFF. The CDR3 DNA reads TGTGCCAGCAGCTTCGCCACTGAAGCTTTCTTT.

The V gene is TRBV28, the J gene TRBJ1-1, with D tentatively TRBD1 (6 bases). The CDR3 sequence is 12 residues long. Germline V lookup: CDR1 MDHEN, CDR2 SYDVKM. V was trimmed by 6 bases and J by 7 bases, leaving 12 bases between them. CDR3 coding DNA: TGTGCCAGCAGGACAGGTAGGGGTGAAGCTTTCTTT. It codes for CASRTGRGEAFF.

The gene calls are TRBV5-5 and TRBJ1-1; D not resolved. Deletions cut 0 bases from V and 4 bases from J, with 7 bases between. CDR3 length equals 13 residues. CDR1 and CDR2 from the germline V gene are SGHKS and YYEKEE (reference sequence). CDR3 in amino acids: CASSLATATEAFF. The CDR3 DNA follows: TGTGCCAGCAGCTTGGCAACAGCCACTGAAGCTTTCTTT.

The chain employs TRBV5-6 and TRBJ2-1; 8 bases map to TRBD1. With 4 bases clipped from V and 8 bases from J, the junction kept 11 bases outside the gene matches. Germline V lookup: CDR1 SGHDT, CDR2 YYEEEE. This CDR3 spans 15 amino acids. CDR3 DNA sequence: TGTGCCAGCAGCCGACAGGGGAGAGGCCCCGATGAGCAGTTCTTC. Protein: CASSRQGRGPDEQFF. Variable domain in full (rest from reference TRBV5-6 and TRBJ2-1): DAGVTQSPTHLIKTRGQQVTLRCSPKSGHDTVSWYQQALGQGPQFIFQYYEEEERQRGNFPDRFSGHQFPNYSSELNVNALLLGDSALYLCASSRQGRGPDEQFFGPGTRLTVL.

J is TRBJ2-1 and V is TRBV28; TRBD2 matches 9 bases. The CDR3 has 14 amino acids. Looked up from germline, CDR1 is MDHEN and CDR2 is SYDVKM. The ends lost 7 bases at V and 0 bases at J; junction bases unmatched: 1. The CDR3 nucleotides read TGTGCCAGCACTAGCGGGATCTCCTACAATGAGCAGTTCTTC. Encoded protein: CASTSGISYNEQFF.

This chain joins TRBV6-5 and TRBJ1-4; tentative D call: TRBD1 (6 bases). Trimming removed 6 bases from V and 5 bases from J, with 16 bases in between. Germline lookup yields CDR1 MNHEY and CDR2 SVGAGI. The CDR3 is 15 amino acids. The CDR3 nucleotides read TGTGCCAGCAGGCAATACTCGACAGGAAATGAAAAACTGTTTTTT. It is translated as CASRQYSTGNEKLFF.